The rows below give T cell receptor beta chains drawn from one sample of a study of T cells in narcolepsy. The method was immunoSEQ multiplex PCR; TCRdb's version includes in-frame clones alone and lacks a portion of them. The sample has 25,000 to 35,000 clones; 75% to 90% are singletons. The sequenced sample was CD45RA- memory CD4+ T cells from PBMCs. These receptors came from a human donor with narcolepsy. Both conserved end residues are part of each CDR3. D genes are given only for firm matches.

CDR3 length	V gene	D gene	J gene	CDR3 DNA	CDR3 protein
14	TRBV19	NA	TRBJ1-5	TGTGCCAGTAGTATGCGGACAGACAATCAGCCCCAGCATTTT	CASSMRTDNQPQHF
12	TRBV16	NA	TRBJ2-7	TGTGCCAGCAGCCGTCAATCCTACGAGCAGTACTTC	CASSRQSYEQYF
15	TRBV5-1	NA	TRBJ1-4	TGCGCCAGCAGCCCATCCGGGGGCAGGGATGAAAAACTGTTTTTT	CASSPSGGRDEKLFF
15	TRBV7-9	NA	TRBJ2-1	TGTGCCAGCAGCTTAATCGGGACGGGGTTCAATGAGCAGTTCTTC	CASSLIGTGFNEQFF
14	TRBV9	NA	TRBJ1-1	TGTGCCAGCAGCGTAGCTACGGGGGGCACTGAAGCTTTCTTT	CASSVATGGTEAFF
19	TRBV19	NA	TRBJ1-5	TGTGCCAGTAGTAGTTCTCCTGGGACATACAGCGGAGGAAATCAGCCCCAGCATTTT	CASSSSPGTYSGGNQPQHF
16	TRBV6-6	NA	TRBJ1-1	TGTGCCAGCACCCGGGGGGCAAATCCCGGGGGAACTGAAGCTTTCTTT	CASTRGANPGGTEAFF
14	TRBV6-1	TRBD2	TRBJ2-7	TGTGCCAGCAGTGAAAGCGGGGGGGCAGGTGAGCAGTACTTC	CASSESGGAGEQYF
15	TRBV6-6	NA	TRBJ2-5	TGTGCCAGCAGTTCTCGTAAGGGAACAGGGGAGACCCAGTACTTC	CASSSRKGTGETQYF
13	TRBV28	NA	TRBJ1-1	TGTGCCAGCGCAGGGGAGGGTTACACTGAAGCTTTCTTT	CASAGEGYTEAFF